The entry that follows covers one T cell receptor (beta chain) sequence. The antigen remains unidentified. The data derive from a study of cytomegalovirus exposure and HLA in healthy donors. Study context: Of 300 to 500 genotyped donors, 81% grouped in the Caucasian-associated ancestry cluster.

Healthy donors of bone marrow made up the group. The PCR used 60 Vbeta and 13 Jbeta primers. Per the study methods: Roughly 10 million shared chains were among the about 80 million unique TCR beta chains that a later analysis counted. Profiling relied on immunoSEQ multiplex PCR, and the TCRdb table lists in-frame clones only, not all of them. That table is the source of V, J and clone size, and D and trimming were worked out from the DNA. Of fewer than 200,000 clones in the sample, 65% to 90% are singletons; the top ten hold about 2.5%. Study-wide results and caveats: When the data were analyzed later, several of the most significant clusters appeared to be linked to common viral pathogens.

V dropped 8 bases and J dropped 4; count of bases not matched to a gene: 13. The length of the CDR3 is 15 residues. Germline V CDR1 and CDR2: MNHEY, SVGAGI. The sequencing input was PBMCs. The clonotype was recovered from a male donor in good health and CMV-seronegative. The chain employs TRBV6-5 and TRBJ1-2; TRBD1 agrees at 7 bases. DNA of the CDR3: TGTGCCAGCTCCAGCAGGGGGTCCGCAAGCTATGGCTACACCTTC. It encodes CASSSRGSASYGYTF.